This T cell receptor (beta chain) was observed in a study of cytomegalovirus exposure and HLA in healthy donors. Germline lookup yields CDR1 MNHEY and CDR2 SMNVEV (reference sequence). V lost 6 bases to trimming and J lost 7 bases; unmatched junction nucleotides: 5. CDR3 size: 15 residues. Assay: immunoSEQ multiplex PCR; the TCRdb copy retains only in-frame clones and omits some. The sample lists 150,000 to 200,000 clones; roughly 86% were seen once. Points from the study as a whole: The study put about 180 TCR beta chains on its list as cytomegalovirus-associated.

Comment on this clone: What it binds is not known.

The receptor comes from a woman aged 18-29 years in good health and CMV-seropositive. Sequenced material: PBMCs. The chain joins TRBV27 to TRBJ2-1; TRBD2 aligns across 14 bases. In nucleotides, the CDR3 is TGTGCCAGCAGCCCCGGGACTAGCGGGAGTAATGAGCAGTTCTTC. It yields the protein CASSPGTSGSNEQFF.